A selection of T cell receptor beta chains follows, all from one sample in a study of CD8+CD57+ T cells in acquired aplastic anemia. TCRdb reprocessed the reads via MiXCR and lists one record per CDR3 protein. Counted here are a few hundred thousand distinct CDR3 sequences, under 55% occurring once; the ten biggest clones make up roughly 21%. The material sequenced was sorted CD4+, CD8+, or CD8+CD57+ T cells (not recorded which) from PBMCs. These receptors were taken from a human donor with aplastic anemia. Each CDR3 is given with its conserved first and last residue. Each record gives: clone size, D gene, V gene, J gene, CDR3 protein, CDR3 DNA. The D gene is left open where the match is weak. Size tells how often a clone was seen (once, few, many) or the class of an expanded clone, and some rows leave it out.

-	-	TRBV6-1	TRBJ2-7	CASSELWSSYEQYF	TGTGCCAGCAGTGAACTTTGGAGCTCCTACGAGCAGTACTTC
-	-	TRBV15	TRBJ1-2	CATSRDETVYGYTF	TGTGCCACCAGCAGAGATGAAACGGTGTATGGCTACACCTTC
-	TRBD1	TRBV7-9	TRBJ1-1	CASSTSGTGNTEAFF	TGTGCCAGCAGCACGAGCGGGACAGGGAACACTGAAGCTTTCTTT
-	TRBD1	TRBV19	TRBJ2-2	CASMDLRTGTGGRELFF	TGTGCCAGTATGGACCTGCGGACCGGGACAGGGGGCAGGGAGCTGTTTTTT
many	TRBD2	TRBV24-1	TRBJ2-2	CATSDTGTSGGAAGELFF	TGTGCCACCAGTGATACCGGGACTAGCGGGGGGGCAGCCGGGGAGCTGTTTTTT
once	TRBD1	TRBV19	TRBJ1-6	CASSILKQGGSPLHF	TGTGCCAGTAGTATATTGAAACAGGGGGGTTCACCCCTCCACTTT
-	TRBD2	TRBV25-1	TRBJ2-1	CASKGGLAGEDEQFF	TGTGCCTCCAAGGGGGGACTAGCGGGGGAGGATGAGCAGTTCTTC
many	-	TRBV2	TRBJ1-1	CASGLNRAEAFF	TGTGCCAGCGGATTGAACAGGGCTGAAGCTTTCTTT
-	TRBD1	TRBV25-1	TRBJ2-7	CASRPNSGQGAYEQYF	TGTGCCAGCCGCCCAAACTCCGGACAGGGGGCCTACGAGCAGTACTTC
many	TRBD2	TRBV11-3	TRBJ2-1	CASSRGGGVDEQFF	TGTGCCAGCAGCCGGGGGGGGGGAGTCGATGAGCAGTTCTTC
once	-	TRBV7-8	TRBJ1-2	CASSSLPSDGRANYGYTF	TGTGCCAGCAGCTCCCTTCCCTCGGACGGACGAGCTAACTATGGCTACACCTTC
-	-	TRBV10-1	TRBJ1-1	CASSEGLANTEAFF	TGCGCCAGCAGTGAGGGTTTAGCGAACACCGAAGCTTTCTTT
-	-	TRBV29-1	TRBJ2-2	CSVEAGGAVGTGELFF	TGCAGCGTTGAAGCTGGAGGGGCGGTGGGCACCGGGGAGCTGTTTTTT
-	-	TRBV10-3	TRBJ1-1	CAISDRVGVSSNTEAFF	TGTGCCATCAGTGATAGGGTGGGTGTCAGTTCGAACACTGAAGCTTTCTTT
-	-	TRBV6-6	TRBJ1-4	CAISDPGRGYEKLFF	TGTGCCATCAGTGATCCGGGCAGGGGTTATGAAAAACTGTTTTTT
-	-	TRBV5-6	TRBJ2-7	CASSLPGAEQYF	TGTGCCAGCAGCTTGCCAGGGGCCGAGCAGTACTTC
few	-	TRBV5-1	TRBJ1-1	CASSFVGQSGTEAFF	TGCGCCAGCAGCTTCGTCGGACAGTCGGGCACTGAAGCTTTCTTT
-	TRBD2	TRBV19	TRBJ2-1	CASSMKRGGVNEQFF	TGTGCCAGTAGTATGAAGCGGGGGGGAGTCAATGAGCAGTTCTTC
once	TRBD2	TRBV24-1	TRBJ2-3	CATSDLRGGADTQYF	TGTGCCACCAGTGATTTGCGGGGGGGCGCAGATACGCAGTATTTT
-	-	TRBV29-1	TRBJ2-6	CSARTSGANVLTF	TGCAGCGCTAGGACTTCTGGGGCCAACGTCCTGACTTTC
-	TRBD1	TRBV7-3	TRBJ1-2	CASSSQGARYGYTF	TGTGCCAGCAGCTCTCAGGGGGCGCGCTATGGCTACACCTTC
many	-	TRBV15	TRBJ2-3	CATSRDRGAEGSRGTQYF	TGTGCCACCAGCAGAGACCGGGGAGCGGAGGGGTCACGAGGCACGCAGTATTTT
-	TRBD2	TRBV5-4	TRBJ2-2	CASSAGLAGGAGELFF	TGTGCCAGCAGCGCAGGACTAGCGGGGGGGGCCGGGGAGCTGTTTTTT
many	-	TRBV12-3/TRBV12-4	TRBJ2-5	CASRPRDRPQETQYF	TGTGCCAGCAGGCCCCGGGATAGACCCCAAGAGACCCAGTACTTC
few	-	TRBV7-3	TRBJ1-1	CASRSLLESNTEAFF	TGTGCCAGCCGCTCCCTCTTGGAATCAAACACTGAAGCTTTCTTT
many	-	TRBV28	TRBJ2-7	CASSETVTGSYEQYF	TGTGCCAGCAGTGAGACAGTTACCGGGTCCTACGAGCAGTACTTC
few	-	TRBV5-8	TRBJ2-1	CASSLTGTSVGQFF	TGTGCCAGCAGCTTGACAGGGACCTCGGTCGGGCAGTTCTTC
-	TRBD2	TRBV7-3	TRBJ2-7	CASSLQGSSGGEEQYF	TGTGCCAGCAGCTTACAAGGATCTAGCGGGGGGGAAGAGCAGTACTTC
few	-	TRBV15	TRBJ2-5	CATSRVISQETQYF	TGTGCCACCAGCAGAGTAATCTCCCAAGAGACCCAGTACTTC
-	-	TRBV5-2	TRBJ2-7	CASTPSLTVTSYEQYF	TGTGCCAGCACCCCCTCACTCACCGTGACCTCCTACGAGCAGTACTTC
many	-	TRBV7-2	TRBJ1-5	CASSYRDNQPQHF	TGTGCCAGCAGCTACAGGGACAATCAGCCCCAGCATTTT
-	TRBD1	TRBV12-3/TRBV12-4	TRBJ1-2	CASRYSQGANGYTF	TGTGCCAGCAGATACTCGCAGGGGGCAAACGGCTACACCTTC
many	-	TRBV19	TRBJ1-4	CASSTSRFTTNEKLFF	TGTGCCAGTAGTACAAGCCGATTTACAACTAATGAAAAACTGTTTTTT
many	-	TRBV28	TRBJ2-5	CASSLGKETQYF	TGTGCCAGCAGTTTGGGGAAAGAGACCCAGTACTTC
-	-	TRBV7-8	TRBJ1-2	CASSSPPGEGGYTF	TGTGCCAGCAGCTCTCCTCCGGGGGAGGGTGGCTACACCTTC
-	-	TRBV9	TRBJ1-2	CASSDSRGYGYTF	TGTGCCAGCAGCGACTCCCGGGGCTATGGCTACACCTTC
-	TRBD2	TRBV9	TRBJ2-3	CASSVVSGGAGADTQYF	TGTGCCAGCAGCGTAGTCAGCGGGGGGGCCGGCGCAGATACGCAGTATTTT
once	-	TRBV15	TRBJ2-3	CATSRGGTDTRYF	TGTGCCACCAGCAGGGGGGGGACAGATACGCGGTATTTT
many	-	TRBV5-5	TRBJ2-3	CASSPGVDTQYF	TGTGCCAGCAGCCCGGGAGTAGATACGCAGTATTTT
-	TRBD1	TRBV15	TRBJ2-3	CATSSGGQEADTQYF	TGTGCCACCAGCAGCGGCGGACAGGAGGCAGATACGCAGTATTTT
few	TRBD1	TRBV18	TRBJ2-5	CASSPDRGRETQYF	TGTGCCAGCTCGCCCGACAGGGGGCGAGAGACCCAGTACTTC